A selection of T cell receptor beta chains follows, all from one sample in a study of cytomegalovirus exposure and HLA in healthy donors. The data were produced by immunoSEQ multiplex PCR, yet TCRdb's version contains in-frame clones alone and is incomplete. The sample consists of over 250,000 clones, 75% to 90% of them appearing once. The sequenced material came from PBMCs. These receptors all come from a man aged 40-49 years in good health and CMV-seropositive. CDR3s include the opening cysteine and the closing phenylalanine or tryptophan. D genes are given only for firm matches. Expanded clones are given a class, and other clones once, few, many or no size at all.

j_call d_call clone_size v_call cdr3_nt cdr3_aa
TRBJ2-5 NA NA TRBV7-2 TGTGCCAGCAGAGACAGGAGCCAAGAGACCCAGTACTTC CASRDRSQETQYF
TRBJ1-1 NA few TRBV29-1 TGCAGCGGACAGAACACTGAAGCTTTCTTT CSGQNTEAFF
TRBJ2-7 NA once TRBV7-9 TGTGCCAGCAGCCCCCGTCTACCAGGGGCACGGGGCTCCTACGAGCAGTACTTC CASSPRLPGARGSYEQYF
TRBJ1-2 NA NA TRBV7-8 TGTGCCAGCAGCCAAGGACTGACAATTAACTATGGCTACACCTTC CASSQGLTINYGYTF
TRBJ2-7 TRBD2 NA TRBV7-2 TGTGCCAGCAGCTTCCTACTAGCGGGGAACTCCTACGAGCAGTACTTC CASSFLLAGNSYEQYF
TRBJ2-2 NA NA TRBV6-5 TGTGCCAGCAGTTACAGCCGGGGAGGAGGCACCGGGGAGCTGTTTTTT CASSYSRGGGTGELFF
TRBJ2-7 TRBD2 NA TRBV27 TGTGCCAGCAGAGGGGGACTAGCGGGAGTGGGGAACGAGCAGTACTTC CASRGGLAGVGNEQYF
TRBJ1-5 NA once TRBV15 TGTGCCACCAGCAGATACGGCGGGGACGGGCAGCCCCAGCATTTT CATSRYGGDGQPQHF
TRBJ2-5 NA NA TRBV5-1 TGCGCCAGCAGCTTGGACAGCCTGAAAGAGACCCAGTACTTC CASSLDSLKETQYF
TRBJ1-4 NA NA TRBV5-1 TGCGCCAGCAGCTTCGTGGAGGGGCGAGATGAAAAACTGTTTTTT CASSFVEGRDEKLFF
TRBJ2-7 NA NA TRBV11-2 TGTGCCAGCAGCCTGCAACCGACGACAGGGAGGAGAGGCGAGCAGTACTTC CASSLQPTTGRRGEQYF
TRBJ2-3 TRBD1 NA TRBV7-9 TGTGCCACAGGGACAGGGAGCCCAGATACGCAGTATTTT CATGTGSPDTQYF
TRBJ1-1 NA NA TRBV11-2 TGTGCCAGCAGCTTAGACGGGGGGCTGGACACTGAAGCTTTCTTT CASSLDGGLDTEAFF
TRBJ2-7 TRBD2 NA TRBV5-6 TGTGCCAGCAGCTTGGGAGGGACTAGGGAGCAGCAGTACTTC CASSLGGTREQQYF
TRBJ2-1 NA NA TRBV6-5 TGTGCCAGCAGTTACTCGATTATAGCCAATGAGCAGTTCTTC CASSYSIIANEQFF
TRBJ1-1 NA NA TRBV2 TGTGCCAGCAGGGCCGACAGGAACACTGAAGCTTTCTTT CASRADRNTEAFF